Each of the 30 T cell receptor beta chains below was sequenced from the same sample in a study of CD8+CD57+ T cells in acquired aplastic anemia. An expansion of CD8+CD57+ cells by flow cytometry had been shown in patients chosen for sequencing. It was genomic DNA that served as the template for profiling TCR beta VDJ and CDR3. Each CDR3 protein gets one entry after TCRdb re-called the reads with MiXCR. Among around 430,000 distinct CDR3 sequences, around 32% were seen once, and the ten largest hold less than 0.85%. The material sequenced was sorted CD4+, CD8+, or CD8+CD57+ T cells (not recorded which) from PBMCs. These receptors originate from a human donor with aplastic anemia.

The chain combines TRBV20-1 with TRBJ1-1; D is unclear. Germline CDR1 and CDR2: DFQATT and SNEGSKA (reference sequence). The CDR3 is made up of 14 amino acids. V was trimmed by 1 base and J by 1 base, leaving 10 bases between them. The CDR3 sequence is CSARGRPSNTEAFF. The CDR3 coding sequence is TGCAGTGCTAGAGGGAGGCCTTCGAACACTGAAGCTTTCTTT.

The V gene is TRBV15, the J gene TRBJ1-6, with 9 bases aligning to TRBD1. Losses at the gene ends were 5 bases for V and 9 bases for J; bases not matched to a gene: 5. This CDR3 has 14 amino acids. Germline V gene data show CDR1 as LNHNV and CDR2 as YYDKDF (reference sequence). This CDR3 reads CATSLRTGASPLHF. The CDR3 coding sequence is TGTGCCACCAGCTTGCGGACAGGGGCTTCACCCCTCCACTTT.

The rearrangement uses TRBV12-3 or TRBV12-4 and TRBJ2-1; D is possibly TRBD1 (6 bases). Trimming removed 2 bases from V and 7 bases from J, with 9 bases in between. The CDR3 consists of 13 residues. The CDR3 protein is CASSLWTENEQFF. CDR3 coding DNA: TGTGCCAGCAGTTTATGGACAGAGAATGAGCAGTTCTTC.

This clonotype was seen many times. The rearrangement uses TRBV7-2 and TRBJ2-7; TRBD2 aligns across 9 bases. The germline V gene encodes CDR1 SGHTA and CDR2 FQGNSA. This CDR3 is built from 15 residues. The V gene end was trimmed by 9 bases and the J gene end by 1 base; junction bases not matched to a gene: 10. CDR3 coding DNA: TGTGCCAGTTCACTTTGGACTAGCGCGTCCTACGAGCAGTACTTC. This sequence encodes CASSLWTSASYEQYF. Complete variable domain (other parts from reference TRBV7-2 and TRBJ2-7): GAGVSQSPSNKVTEKGKDVELRCDPISGHTALYWYRQSLGQGLEFLIYFQGNSAPDKSGLPSDRFSAERTGGSVSTLTIQRTQQEDSAVYLCASSLWTSASYEQYFGPGTRLTVT.

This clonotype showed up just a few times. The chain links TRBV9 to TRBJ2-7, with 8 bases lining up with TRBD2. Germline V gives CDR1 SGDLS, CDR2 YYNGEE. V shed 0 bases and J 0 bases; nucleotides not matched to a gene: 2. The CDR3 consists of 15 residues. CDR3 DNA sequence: TGTGCCAGCAGCGTAGGTAGCGGGAACTCCTACGAGCAGTACTTC. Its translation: CASSVGSGNSYEQYF.

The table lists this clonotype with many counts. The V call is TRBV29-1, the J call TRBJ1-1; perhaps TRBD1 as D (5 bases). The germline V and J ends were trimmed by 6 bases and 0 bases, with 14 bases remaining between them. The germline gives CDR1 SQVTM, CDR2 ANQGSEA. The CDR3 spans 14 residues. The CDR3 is CSVRPRQMNTEAFF. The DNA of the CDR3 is TGCAGCGTGAGACCGCGACAGATGAACACTGAAGCTTTCTTT.

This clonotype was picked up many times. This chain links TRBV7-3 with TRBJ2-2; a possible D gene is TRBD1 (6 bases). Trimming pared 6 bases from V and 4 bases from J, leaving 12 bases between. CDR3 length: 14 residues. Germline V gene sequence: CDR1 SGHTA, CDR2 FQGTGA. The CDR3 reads CASRGAGATGELFF. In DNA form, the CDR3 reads TGTGCCAGCAGGGGCGCAGGGGCCACCGGGGAGCTGTTTTTT.

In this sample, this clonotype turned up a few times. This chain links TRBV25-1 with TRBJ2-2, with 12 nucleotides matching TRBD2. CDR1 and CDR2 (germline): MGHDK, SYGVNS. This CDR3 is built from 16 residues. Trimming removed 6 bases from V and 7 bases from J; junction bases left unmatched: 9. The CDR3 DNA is TGTGCCAGCAGCCCAAGACTAGCGGGAGCTGGCGGGGAGCTGTTTTTT. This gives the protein CASSPRLAGAGGELFF.

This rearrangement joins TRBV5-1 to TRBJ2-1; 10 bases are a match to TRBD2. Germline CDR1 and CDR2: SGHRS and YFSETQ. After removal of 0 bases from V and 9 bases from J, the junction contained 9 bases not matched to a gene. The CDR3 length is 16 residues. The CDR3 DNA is TGCGCCAGCAGCTTGGCCGGAGCGGGGGGGCGAGGTGAGCAGTTCTTC. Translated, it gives CASSLAGAGGRGEQFF.

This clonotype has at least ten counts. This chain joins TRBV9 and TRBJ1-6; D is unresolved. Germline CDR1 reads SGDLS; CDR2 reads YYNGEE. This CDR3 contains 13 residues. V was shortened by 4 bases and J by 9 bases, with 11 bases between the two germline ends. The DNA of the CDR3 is TGTGCCAGCAGCCTACTCGAGGTTTCACCCCTCCACTTT. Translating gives CASSLLEVSPLHF.

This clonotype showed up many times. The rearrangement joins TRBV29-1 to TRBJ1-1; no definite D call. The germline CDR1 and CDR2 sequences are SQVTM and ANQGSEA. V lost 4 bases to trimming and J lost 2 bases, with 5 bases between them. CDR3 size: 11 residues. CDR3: CSVVYNTEAFF. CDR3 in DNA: TGCAGCGTTGTCTACAACACTGAAGCTTTCTTT.

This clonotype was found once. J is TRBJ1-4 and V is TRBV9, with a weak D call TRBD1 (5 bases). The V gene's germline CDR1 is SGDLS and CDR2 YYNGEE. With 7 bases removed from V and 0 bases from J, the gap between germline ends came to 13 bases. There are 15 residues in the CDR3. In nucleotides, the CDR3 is TGTGCCAGCGGCCGGGGGGGGACAACTAATGAAAAACTGTTTTTT. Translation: CASGRGGTTNEKLFF.

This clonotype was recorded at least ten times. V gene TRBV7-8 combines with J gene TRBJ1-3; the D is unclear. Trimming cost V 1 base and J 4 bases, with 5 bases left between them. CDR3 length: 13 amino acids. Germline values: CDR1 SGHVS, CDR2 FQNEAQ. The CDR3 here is CASSLVRGNTIYF. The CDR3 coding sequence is TGTGCCAGCAGCTTAGTTCGAGGAAACACCATATATTTT. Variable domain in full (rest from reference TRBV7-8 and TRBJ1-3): GAGVSQSPRYKVAKRGQDVALRCDPISGHVSLFWYQQALGQGPEFLTYFQNEAQLDKSGLPSDRFFAERPEGSVSTLKIQRTQQEDSAVYLCASSLVRGNTIYFGEGSWLTVV.

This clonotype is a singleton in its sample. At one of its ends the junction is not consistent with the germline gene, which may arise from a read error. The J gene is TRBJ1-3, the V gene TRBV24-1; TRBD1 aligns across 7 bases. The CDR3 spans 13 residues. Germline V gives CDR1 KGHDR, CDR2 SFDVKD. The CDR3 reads CATSDPAGQHKGF. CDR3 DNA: TGTGCCACCAGTGATCCGGCGGGACAGCACAAAGGCTTT.

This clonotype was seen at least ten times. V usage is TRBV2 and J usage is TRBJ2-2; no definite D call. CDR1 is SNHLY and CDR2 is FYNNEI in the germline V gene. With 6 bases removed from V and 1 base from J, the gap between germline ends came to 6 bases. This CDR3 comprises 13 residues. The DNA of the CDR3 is TGTGCCAGCAGGAACGAGAACACCGGGGAGCTGTTTTTT. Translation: CASRNENTGELFF.

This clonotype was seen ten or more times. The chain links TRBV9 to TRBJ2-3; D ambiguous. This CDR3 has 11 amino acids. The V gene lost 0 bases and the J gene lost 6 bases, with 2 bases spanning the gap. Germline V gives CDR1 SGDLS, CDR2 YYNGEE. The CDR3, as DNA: TGTGCCAGCAGCGTAGATGATACGCAGTATTTT. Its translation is CASSVDDTQYF.

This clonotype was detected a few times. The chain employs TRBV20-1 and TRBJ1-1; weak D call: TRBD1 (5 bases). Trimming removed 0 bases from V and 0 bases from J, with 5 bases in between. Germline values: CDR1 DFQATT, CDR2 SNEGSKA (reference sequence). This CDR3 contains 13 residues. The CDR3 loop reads CSARETVNTEAFF. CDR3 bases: TGCAGTGCTAGAGAGACAGTGAACACTGAAGCTTTCTTT.

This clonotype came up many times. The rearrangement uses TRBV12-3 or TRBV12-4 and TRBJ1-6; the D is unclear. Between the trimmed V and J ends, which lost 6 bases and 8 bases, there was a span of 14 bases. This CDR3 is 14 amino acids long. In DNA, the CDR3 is TGTGCCAGCAGCGCGCATTTAGGAGATTCACCCCTCCACTTT. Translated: CASSAHLGDSPLHF.

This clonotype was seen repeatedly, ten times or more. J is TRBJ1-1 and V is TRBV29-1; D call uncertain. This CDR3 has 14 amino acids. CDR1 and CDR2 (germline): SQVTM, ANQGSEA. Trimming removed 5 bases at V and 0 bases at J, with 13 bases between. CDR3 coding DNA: TGCAGCGTTCTATTAAGGAAACTGAACACTGAAGCTTTCTTT. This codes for CSVLLRKLNTEAFF.

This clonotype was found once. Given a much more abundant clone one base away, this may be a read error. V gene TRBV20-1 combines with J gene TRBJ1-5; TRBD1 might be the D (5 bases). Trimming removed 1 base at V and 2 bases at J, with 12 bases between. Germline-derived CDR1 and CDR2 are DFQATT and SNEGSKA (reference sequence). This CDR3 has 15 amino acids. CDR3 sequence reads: CSARGRVRGNQPQHF. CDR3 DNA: TGCAGTGCTAGAGGCAGGGTCCGGGGCAATCAGCCCCAGCATTTT.

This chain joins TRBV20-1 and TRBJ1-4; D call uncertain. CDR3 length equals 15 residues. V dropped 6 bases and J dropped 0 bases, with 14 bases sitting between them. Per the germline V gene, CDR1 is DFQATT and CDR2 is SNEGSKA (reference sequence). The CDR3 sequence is CSANRPGATNEKLFF. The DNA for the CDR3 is TGCAGTGCCAACCGGCCCGGCGCAACTAATGAAAAACTGTTTTTT.

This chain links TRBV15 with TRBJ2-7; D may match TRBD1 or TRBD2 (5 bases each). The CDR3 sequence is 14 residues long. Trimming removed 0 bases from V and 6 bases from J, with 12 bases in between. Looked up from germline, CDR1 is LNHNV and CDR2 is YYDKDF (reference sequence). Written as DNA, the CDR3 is TGTGCCACCAGCAGAGACAGGGAGCGGACCGAGCAGTACTTC. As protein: CATSRDRERTEQYF.

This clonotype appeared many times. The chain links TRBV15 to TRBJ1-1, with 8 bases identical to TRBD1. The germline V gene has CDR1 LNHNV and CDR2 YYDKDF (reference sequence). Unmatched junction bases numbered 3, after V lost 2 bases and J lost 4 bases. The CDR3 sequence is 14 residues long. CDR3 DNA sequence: TGTGCCACCAGCAGAAGGGACAGGCCCACTGAAGCTTTCTTT. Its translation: CATSRRDRPTEAFF.

The CDR3 nucleotides read TGCAGTGCTAGAGTAGCGGGGGGTCGATTAGAGCAGTTCTTC. The encoded protein is CSARVAGGRLEQFF. The chain links TRBV20-1 to TRBJ2-1; the match to TRBD2 covers 10 bases. V lost 1 base, J lost 10 bases, and 7 bases stayed unmatched. This CDR3 has 14 residues. From germline, CDR1 is DFQATT and CDR2 SNEGSKA (reference sequence).

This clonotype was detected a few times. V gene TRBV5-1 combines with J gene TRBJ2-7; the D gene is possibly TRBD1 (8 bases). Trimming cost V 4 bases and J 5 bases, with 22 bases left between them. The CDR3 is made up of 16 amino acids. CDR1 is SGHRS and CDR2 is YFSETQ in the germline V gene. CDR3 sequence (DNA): TGCGCCAGCAGCCGTAATACAGGGGGAGGGGGCCACGAGCAGTACTTC. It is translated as CASSRNTGGGGHEQYF.

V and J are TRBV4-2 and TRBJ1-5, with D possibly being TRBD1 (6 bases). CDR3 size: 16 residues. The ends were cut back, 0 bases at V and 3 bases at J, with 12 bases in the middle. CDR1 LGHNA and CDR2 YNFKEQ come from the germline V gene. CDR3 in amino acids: CASSQDRQGNNQPQHF. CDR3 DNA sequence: TGTGCCAGCAGCCAAGATAGGCAGGGGAACAATCAGCCCCAGCATTTT.

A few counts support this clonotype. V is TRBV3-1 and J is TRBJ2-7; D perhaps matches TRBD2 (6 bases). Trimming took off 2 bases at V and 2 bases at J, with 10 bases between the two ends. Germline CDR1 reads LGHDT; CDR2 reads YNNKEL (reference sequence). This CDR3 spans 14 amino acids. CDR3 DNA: TGTGCCAGCAGCCAAATAGGGAGGACCTACGAGCAGTACTTC. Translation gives CASSQIGRTYEQYF.

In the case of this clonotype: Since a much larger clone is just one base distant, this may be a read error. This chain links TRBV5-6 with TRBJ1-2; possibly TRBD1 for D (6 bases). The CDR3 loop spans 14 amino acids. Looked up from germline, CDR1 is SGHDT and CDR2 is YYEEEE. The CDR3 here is CANSQAGQLPSYTF. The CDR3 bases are TGTGCCAACAGCCAAGCCGGACAGCTCCCAAGCTACACCTTC.

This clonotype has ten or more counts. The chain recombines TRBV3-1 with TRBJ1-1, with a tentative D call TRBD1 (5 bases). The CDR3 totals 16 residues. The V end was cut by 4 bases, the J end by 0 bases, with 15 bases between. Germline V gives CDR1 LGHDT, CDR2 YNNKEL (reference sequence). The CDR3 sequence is CASSRGTGTLNTEAFF. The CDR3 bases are TGTGCCAGCAGCCGCGGCACCGGGACCTTGAACACTGAAGCTTTCTTT. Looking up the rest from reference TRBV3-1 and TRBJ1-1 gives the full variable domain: DTAVSQTPKYLVTQMGNDKSIKCEQNLGHDTMYWYKQDSKKFLKIMFSYNNKELIINETVPNRFSPKSPDKAHLNLHINSLELGDSAVYFCASSRGTGTLNTEAFFGQGTRLTVV.

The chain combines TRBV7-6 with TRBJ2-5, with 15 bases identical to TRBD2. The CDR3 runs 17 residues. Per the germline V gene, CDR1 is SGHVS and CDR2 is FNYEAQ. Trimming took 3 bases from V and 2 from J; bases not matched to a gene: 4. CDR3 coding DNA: TGTGCCAGCAGCTTGGGGACTAGCGGGGGGTTACAAGAGACCCAGTACTTC. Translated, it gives CASSLGTSGGLQETQYF.